The sequence of this T cell receptor beta chain was determined in a study of T cells in tuberculosis. Across the study: The T cells targeted glucose monomycolate, a mycobacterial lipid, via CD1B. This South African cohort compared adolescents with or without latent tuberculosis against adults with active tuberculosis.

General study results and limits: Shorter CDR3-alpha in active tuberculosis partly drove smaller distances. GMM-specific TCRs were nearer to active tuberculosis alpha repertoires, suggesting expansion.

Trimming took 0 bases from V and 6 from J; bases not matched to a gene: 2. CDR3 length: 15 amino acids. CDR1 and CDR2 from the germline V gene are MNHEY and SVGAGI. The method was immunoSEQ multiplex PCR; TCRdb's version includes in-frame clones alone and lacks a portion of them. The table has tens of thousands of clones, about 95% seen once; the top ten hold over 6.5%. A word on this clone: Its antigen is unidentified.

The origin of this receptor is a donor between 10 and 35 years old with latent tuberculosis or without tuberculosis infection. The V and J genes are TRBV6-5 and TRBJ1-4; TRBD1 aligns across 9 bases. The sample taken for sequencing was PBMCs. DNA for the CDR3: TGTGCCAGCAGTTACTCGGGACAGGGTTATGAAAAACTGTTTTTT. It specifies CASSYSGQGYEKLFF.